These 17 T cell receptor beta chains were all obtained from the same sample, sequenced in a study of early stage breast cancer tumors. The method was immunoSEQ multiplex PCR; TCRdb's version includes in-frame clones alone and lacks a portion of them. The table lists tens of thousands of clones, around 80% of them singletons. The sequenced material came from blood. Every receptor here comes from a person in their 40s with breast cancer.

The V call is TRBV5-6, the J call TRBJ2-3, with D maybe TRBD2 (5 bases). The ends were cut back, 4 bases at V and 1 base at J, with 10 bases in the middle. The CDR3 contains 14 residues. CDR1 is SGHDT and CDR2 is YYEEEE in the germline V gene. The DNA of the CDR3 is TGTGCCAGCAGCACCGAGGGCCGCACAGATACGCAGTATTTT. The encoded protein is CASSTEGRTDTQYF.

V usage is TRBV11-1 and J usage is TRBJ2-1; D is possibly TRBD2 (6 bases). Between the trimmed V and J ends, which lost 3 bases and 12 bases, there was a span of 18 bases. This CDR3 is built from 14 residues. The germline V gene has CDR1 SGHAT and CDR2 FQDESV (reference sequence). CDR3 in amino acids: CASSLRGGTERQFF. The CDR3 nucleotides are TGTGCCAGCAGCTTGAGAGGCGGGACGGAAAGGCAGTTCTTC.

This clone has only a few counts. The CDR3 coding sequence is TGTGCCAGCAGAAGAGGGAGACCAACCAGCTATGGCTACACCTTC. Its protein is CASRRGRPTSYGYTF. The gene calls are TRBV11-2 and TRBJ1-2; D remains unclear. Germline V CDR1 and CDR2: SGHAT, FQNNGV. Trimming removed 6 bases at V and 4 bases at J, with 18 bases between. This CDR3 comprises 15 residues.

The genes are TRBV5-1 and TRBJ2-5; the match to TRBD1 covers 7 bases. Germline assignment: CDR1 SGHRS and CDR2 YFSETQ. The CDR3 contains 15 residues. J lost 5 bases, V lost 0 bases, and 7 bases had no gene match. CDR3 loop: CASSLATGFLETQYF. The CDR3 DNA is TGCGCCAGCAGCTTGGCGACAGGGTTCCTCGAGACCCAGTACTTC.

This chain connects TRBV9 to TRBJ2-3; TRBD1 agrees at 10 bases. V lost 3 bases, J lost 3 bases, and 7 bases stayed unmatched. This CDR3 spans 16 amino acids. Germline CDR1 is SGDLS and CDR2 is YYNGEE. CDR3 in DNA: TGTGCCAGCAGCGGGAGACAGGGGGCCGGAACAGATACGCAGTATTTT. Translating gives CASSGRQGAGTDTQYF.

The gene calls are TRBV4-2 and TRBJ2-3; TRBD1 aligns across 9 bases. V was clipped by 0 bases and J by 5 bases; unmatched bases: 12. The CDR3 has 18 amino acids. The germline V gene has CDR1 LGHNA and CDR2 YNFKEQ. CDR3 bases: TGTGCCAGCAGCCAAGACGCCTCCGGGACAGGGTTACAAGATACGCAGTATTTT. Translation gives CASSQDASGTGLQDTQYF.

The chain links TRBV6-1 to TRBJ1-1; D call uncertain. The germline V and J ends were trimmed by 4 bases and 1 base, with 10 bases remaining between them. The CDR3 loop spans 14 amino acids. Germline V gene data show CDR1 as MNHNS and CDR2 as SASEGT. CDR3 in amino acids: CASSGPTENTEAFF. In DNA, the CDR3 is TGTGCCAGCAGTGGTCCTACAGAGAACACTGAAGCTTTCTTT.

This clone showed up just a few times. The CDR3 loop reads CASSPDISNTEAFF. The CDR3 region has the DNA TGTGCCAGCAGTCCAGACATTTCGAACACTGAAGCTTTCTTT. This sequence joins TRBV2 and TRBJ1-1; D is unresolved. The germline gives CDR1 SNHLY, CDR2 FYNNEI. The CDR3 length is 14 residues. Trimming took 5 bases from V and 1 from J, leaving 11 bases between them.

The chain recombines TRBV15 with TRBJ2-7; D might be TRBD2 (6 bases). Trimming cost V 0 bases and J 2 bases, with 14 bases left between them. The germline gives CDR1 LNHNV, CDR2 YYDKDF (reference sequence). The CDR3 contains 16 residues. The CDR3 bases are TGTGCCACCAGCAGAGATAAGGCAGGGACTCCCTACGAGCAGTACTTC. The encoded protein is CATSRDKAGTPYEQYF.

V usage is TRBV11-2 and J usage is TRBJ2-5; D uncertain. The CDR3 runs to 12 residues. V lost 4 bases and J 4 bases, leaving 7 bases between the germline ends. Germline values: CDR1 SGHAT, CDR2 FQNNGV. The CDR3 loop reads CASSSGAETQYF. CDR3 sequence (DNA): TGTGCCAGCAGCTCGGGCGCAGAGACCCAGTACTTC.

The gene calls are TRBV9 and TRBJ2-3, with TRBD2 identical over 10 bases. This CDR3 has 16 residues. With V trimmed by 2 bases and J by 1 base, 4 bases remained unmatched. CDR1 is SGDLS, CDR2 YYNGEE, per germline. The CDR3 sequence: CASSVTTSGGTDTQYF. The CDR3 bases are TGTGCCAGCAGCGTGACTACTAGCGGGGGCACAGATACGCAGTATTTT.

The CDR3 region is CASSLLAGVILNTGELFF. The CDR3, as DNA: TGTGCCAGCAGCTTATTGGCGGGGGTGATTCTGAACACCGGGGAGCTGTTTTTT. The rearrangement joins TRBV11-2 to TRBJ2-2, with 7 bases matching TRBD2. The CDR3 totals 18 residues. Germline V gene sequence: CDR1 SGHAT, CDR2 FQNNGV. V shed 2 bases, J shed 1 base, and the junction held 10 bases outside the gene matches.

In the case of this clone: Its ends do not fully match the called genes, so a read error is possible. V is TRBV11-2 and J is TRBJ2-5; D gene unclear. The CDR3 has 15 amino acids. Germline CDR1 reads SGHAT; CDR2 reads FQNNGV. The CDR3 is CASSLELGVWETQYF. The CDR3 nucleotides read TGTGCCAGCAGCCTAGAGCTGGGCGTCTGGGAGACCCAGTACTTC.

The chain has TRBV15 and TRBJ2-5; D possibly corresponds to TRBD1 (6 bases). CDR1 is LNHNV and CDR2 is YYDKDF in the germline V gene (reference sequence). CDR3 length: 20 residues. The ends were cut back, 2 bases at V and 5 bases at J, with 30 bases in the middle. The CDR3, as DNA: TGTGCCACCAGCAGACCCCCAGGGTCGGAGAACAGGCGAGACAGGGAGACCCAGTACTTC. This sequence encodes CATSRPPGSENRRDRETQYF.

This chain uses TRBV27 with TRBJ2-3; D is ambiguous. CDR1 is MNHEY and CDR2 is SMNVEV in the germline V gene (reference sequence). Trimming removed 4 bases at V and 2 bases at J, with 19 bases between. The CDR3 covers 17 residues. The CDR3 loop is CASSSLLRAEYTDTQYF. Written as DNA, the CDR3 is TGTGCCAGCAGTTCCCTCCTTAGGGCAGAATACACAGATACGCAGTATTTT.

The chain is built from TRBV19 and TRBJ1-2; D gene uncertain. Trimming pared 2 bases from V and 4 bases from J, leaving 8 bases between. In germline, CDR1 is LNHDA, CDR2 SQIVND (reference sequence). CDR3 size: 13 residues. CDR3: CASSISSFYGYTF. CDR3 sequence (DNA): TGTGCCAGTAGTATAAGCAGTTTCTATGGCTACACCTTC.

The rearrangement joins TRBV15 to TRBJ2-5; D may correspond to TRBD1 or TRBD2 (5 bases each). The germline V gene has CDR1 LNHNV and CDR2 YYDKDF (reference sequence). Trimming removed 6 bases from V and 4 bases from J, with 18 bases in between. The CDR3 has 15 residues. This CDR3 is CATRPGTVDGETQYF. DNA for the CDR3: TGTGCCACCAGACCCGGGACGGTCGATGGAGAGACCCAGTACTTC.